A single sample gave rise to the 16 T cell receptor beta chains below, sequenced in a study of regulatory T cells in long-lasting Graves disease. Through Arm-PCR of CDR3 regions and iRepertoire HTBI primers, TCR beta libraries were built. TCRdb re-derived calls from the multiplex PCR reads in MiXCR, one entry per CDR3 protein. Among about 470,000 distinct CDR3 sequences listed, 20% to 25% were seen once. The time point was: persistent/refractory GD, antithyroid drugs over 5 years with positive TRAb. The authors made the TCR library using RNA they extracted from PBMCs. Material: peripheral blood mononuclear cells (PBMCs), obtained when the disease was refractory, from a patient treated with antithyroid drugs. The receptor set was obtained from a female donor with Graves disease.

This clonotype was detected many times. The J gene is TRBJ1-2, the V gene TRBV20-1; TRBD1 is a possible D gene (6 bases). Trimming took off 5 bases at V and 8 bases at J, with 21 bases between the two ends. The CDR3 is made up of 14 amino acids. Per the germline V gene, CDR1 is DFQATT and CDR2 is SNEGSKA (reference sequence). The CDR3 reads CSAEGVGREGGYTF. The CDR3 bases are TGCAGTGCTGAGGGGGTTGGCAGGGAAGGAGGCTACACCTTC.

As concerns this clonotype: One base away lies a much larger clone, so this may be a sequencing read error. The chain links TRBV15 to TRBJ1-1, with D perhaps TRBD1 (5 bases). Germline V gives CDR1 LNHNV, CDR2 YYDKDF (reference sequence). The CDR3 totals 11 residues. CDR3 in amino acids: CAASRGPGVFF. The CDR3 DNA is TGTGCCGCCAGCAGAGGACCGGGGGTTTTCTTT.

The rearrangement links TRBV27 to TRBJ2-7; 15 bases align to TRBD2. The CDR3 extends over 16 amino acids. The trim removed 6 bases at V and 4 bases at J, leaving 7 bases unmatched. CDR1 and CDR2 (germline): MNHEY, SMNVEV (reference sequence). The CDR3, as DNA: TGTGCCAGCAGCCTGGGGACTAGCGGGAGGATTTACGAGCAGTACTTC. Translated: CASSLGTSGRIYEQYF.

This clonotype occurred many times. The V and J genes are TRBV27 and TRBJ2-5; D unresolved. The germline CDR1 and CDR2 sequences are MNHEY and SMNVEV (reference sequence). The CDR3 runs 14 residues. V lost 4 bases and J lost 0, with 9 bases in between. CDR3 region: CASSSHNDQETQYF. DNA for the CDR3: TGTGCCAGCAGTTCCCATAACGACCAAGAGACCCAGTACTTC.

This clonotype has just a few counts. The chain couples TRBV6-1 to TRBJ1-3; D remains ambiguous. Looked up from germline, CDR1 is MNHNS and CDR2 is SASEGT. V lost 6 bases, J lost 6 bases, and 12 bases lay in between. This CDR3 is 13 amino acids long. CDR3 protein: CASRGEDENTIYF. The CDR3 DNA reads TGTGCCAGCAGGGGAGAGGACGAAAACACCATATATTTT.

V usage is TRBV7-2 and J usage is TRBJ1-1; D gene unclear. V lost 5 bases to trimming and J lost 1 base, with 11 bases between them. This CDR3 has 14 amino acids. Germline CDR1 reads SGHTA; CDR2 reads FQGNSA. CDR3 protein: CASSPWDGNTEAFF. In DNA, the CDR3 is TGTGCCAGCAGCCCCTGGGATGGGAACACTGAAGCTTTCTTT.

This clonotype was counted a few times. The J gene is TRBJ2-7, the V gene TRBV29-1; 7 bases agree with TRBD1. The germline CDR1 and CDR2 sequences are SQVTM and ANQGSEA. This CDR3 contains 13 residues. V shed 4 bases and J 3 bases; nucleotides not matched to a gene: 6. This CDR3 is CSVARQGVYEQYF. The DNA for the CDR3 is TGCAGCGTTGCTAGACAGGGAGTCTACGAGCAGTACTTC.

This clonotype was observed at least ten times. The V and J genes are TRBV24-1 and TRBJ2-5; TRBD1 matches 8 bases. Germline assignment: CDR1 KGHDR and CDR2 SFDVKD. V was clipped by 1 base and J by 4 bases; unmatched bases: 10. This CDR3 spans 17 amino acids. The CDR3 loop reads CATSDFSDRVRRETQYF. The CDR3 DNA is TGTGCCACCAGTGATTTTTCGGACAGGGTCCGGCGAGAGACCCAGTACTTC.

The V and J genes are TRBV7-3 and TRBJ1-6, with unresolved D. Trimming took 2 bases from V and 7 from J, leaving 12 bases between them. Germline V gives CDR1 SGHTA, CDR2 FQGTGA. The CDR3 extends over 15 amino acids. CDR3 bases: TGTGCCAGCAGCTTACTTCGCGGAAAAAATTCACCCCTCCACTTT. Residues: CASSLLRGKNSPLHF.

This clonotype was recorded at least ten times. The chain's CDR3 is CASSLASGTYEQYF. The CDR3 region has the DNA TGTGCCAGCAGCTTAGCGAGCGGGACCTACGAGCAGTACTTC. The chain employs TRBV7-9 and TRBJ2-7, with TRBD2 matching 7 bases. V lost 0 bases, J lost 2 bases, and 1 base stayed unmatched. Germline V gives CDR1 SEHNR, CDR2 FQNEAQ (reference sequence). This CDR3 has 14 residues.

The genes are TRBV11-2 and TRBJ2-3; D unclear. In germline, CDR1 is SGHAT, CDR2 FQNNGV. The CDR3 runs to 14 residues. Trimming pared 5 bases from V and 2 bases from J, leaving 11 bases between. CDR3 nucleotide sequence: TGTGCCAGCAGCCCGTCCCTACTCACAGATACGCAGTATTTT. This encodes CASSPSLLTDTQYF.

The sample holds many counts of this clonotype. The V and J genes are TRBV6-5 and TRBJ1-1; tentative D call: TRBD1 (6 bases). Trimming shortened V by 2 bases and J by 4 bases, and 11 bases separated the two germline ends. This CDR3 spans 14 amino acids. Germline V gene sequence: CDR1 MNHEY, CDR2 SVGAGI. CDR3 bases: TGTGCCAGCAGTTACGGCTGGGGGCCCACTGAAGCTTTCTTT. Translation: CASSYGWGPTEAFF.

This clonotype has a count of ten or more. The DNA of the CDR3 is TGTGCCTGGAGCGAAGGGAGCGAGCAGTACTTC. Its translation is CAWSEGSEQYF. The chain couples TRBV30 to TRBJ2-7; tentatively, D is TRBD2 (5 bases). This CDR3 has 11 amino acids. Germline loops: CDR1 GTSNPN, CDR2 SVGIG (reference sequence). V was clipped by 3 bases and J by 6 bases, with 9 bases between them.

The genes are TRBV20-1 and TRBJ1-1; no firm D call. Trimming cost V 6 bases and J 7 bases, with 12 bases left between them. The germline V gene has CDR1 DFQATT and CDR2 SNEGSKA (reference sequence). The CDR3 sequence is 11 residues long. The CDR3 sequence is CSAPISVEAFF. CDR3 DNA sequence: TGCAGTGCCCCCATTTCCGTTGAAGCTTTCTTT.

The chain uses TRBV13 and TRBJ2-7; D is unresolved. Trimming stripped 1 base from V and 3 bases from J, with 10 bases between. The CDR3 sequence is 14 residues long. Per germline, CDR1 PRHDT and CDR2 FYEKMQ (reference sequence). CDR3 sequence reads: CASSLEIENYEQYF. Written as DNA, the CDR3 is TGTGCCAGCAGCTTAGAAATCGAAAACTACGAGCAGTACTTC.

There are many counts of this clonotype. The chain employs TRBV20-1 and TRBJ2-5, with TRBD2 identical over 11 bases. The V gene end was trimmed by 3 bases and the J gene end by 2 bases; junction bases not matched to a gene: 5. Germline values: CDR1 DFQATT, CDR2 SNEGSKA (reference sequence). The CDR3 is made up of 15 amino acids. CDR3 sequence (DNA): TGCAGTGCTAGCCTAGCGGGGGGCTTTCAAGAGACCCAGTACTTC. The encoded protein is CSASLAGGFQETQYF.